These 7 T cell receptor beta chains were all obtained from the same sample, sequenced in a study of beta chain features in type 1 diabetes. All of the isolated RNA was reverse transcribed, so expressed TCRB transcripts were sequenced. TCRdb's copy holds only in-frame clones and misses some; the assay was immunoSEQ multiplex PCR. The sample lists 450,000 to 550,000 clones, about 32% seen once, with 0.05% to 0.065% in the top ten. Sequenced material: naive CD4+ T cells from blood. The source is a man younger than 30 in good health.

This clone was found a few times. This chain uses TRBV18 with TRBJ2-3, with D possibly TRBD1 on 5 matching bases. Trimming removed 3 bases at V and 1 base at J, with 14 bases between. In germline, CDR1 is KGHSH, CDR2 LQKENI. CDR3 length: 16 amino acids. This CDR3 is CASSPIGDRRTDTQYF. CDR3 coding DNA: TGTGCCAGCTCACCGATCGGAGACAGACGCACAGATACGCAGTATTTT.

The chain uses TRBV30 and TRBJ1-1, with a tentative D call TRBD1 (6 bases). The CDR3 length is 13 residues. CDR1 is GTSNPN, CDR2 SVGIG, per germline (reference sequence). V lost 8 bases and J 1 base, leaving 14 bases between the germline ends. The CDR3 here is CAQRPGANTEAFF. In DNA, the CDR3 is TGTGCCCAAAGGCCAGGGGCGAACACTGAAGCTTTCTTT.

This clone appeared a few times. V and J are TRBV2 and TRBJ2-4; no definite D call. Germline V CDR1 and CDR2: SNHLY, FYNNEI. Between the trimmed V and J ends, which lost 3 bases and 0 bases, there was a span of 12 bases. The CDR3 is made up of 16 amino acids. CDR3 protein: CASSDWRPGAKNIQYF. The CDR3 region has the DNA TGTGCCAGCAGTGACTGGCGTCCGGGAGCCAAAAACATTCAGTACTTC.

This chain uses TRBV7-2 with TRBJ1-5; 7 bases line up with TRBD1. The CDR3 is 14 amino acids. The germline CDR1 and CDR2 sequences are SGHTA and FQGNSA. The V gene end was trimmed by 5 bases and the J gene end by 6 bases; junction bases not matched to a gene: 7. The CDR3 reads CASSLDRAAQPQHF. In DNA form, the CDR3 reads TGTGCCAGCAGCCTTGACAGGGCAGCTCAGCCCCAGCATTTT. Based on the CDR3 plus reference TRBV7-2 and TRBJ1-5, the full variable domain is GAGVSQSPSNKVTEKGKDVELRCDPISGHTALYWYRQSLGQGLEFLIYFQGNSAPDKSGLPSDRFSAERTGGSVSTLTIQRTQQEDSAVYLCASSLDRAAQPQHFGDGTRLSIL.

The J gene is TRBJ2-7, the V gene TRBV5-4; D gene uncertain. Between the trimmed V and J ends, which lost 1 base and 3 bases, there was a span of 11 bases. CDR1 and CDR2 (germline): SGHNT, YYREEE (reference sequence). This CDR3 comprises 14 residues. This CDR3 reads CASSLNGGIYEQYF. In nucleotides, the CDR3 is TGTGCCAGCAGCTTGAATGGCGGAATCTACGAGCAGTACTTC. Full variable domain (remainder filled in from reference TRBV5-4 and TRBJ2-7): ETGVTQSPTHLIKTRGQQVTLRCSSQSGHNTVSWYQQALGQGPQFIFQYYREEENGRGNFPPRFSGLQFPNYSSELNVNALELDDSALYLCASSLNGGIYEQYFGPGTRLTVT.

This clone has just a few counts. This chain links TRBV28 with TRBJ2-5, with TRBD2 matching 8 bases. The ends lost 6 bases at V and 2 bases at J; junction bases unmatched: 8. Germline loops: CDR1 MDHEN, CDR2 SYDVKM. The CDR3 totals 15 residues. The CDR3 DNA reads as TGTGCCAGCAGCCCCGGGGGGGAGGGACAAGAGACCCAGTACTTC. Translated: CASSPGGEGQETQYF.

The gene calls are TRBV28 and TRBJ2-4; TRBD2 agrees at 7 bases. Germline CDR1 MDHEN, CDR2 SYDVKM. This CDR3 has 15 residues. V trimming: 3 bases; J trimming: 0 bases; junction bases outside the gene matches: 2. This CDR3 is CASSLRGSAKNIQYF. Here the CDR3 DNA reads TGTGCCAGCAGTTTGCGGGGGTCAGCCAAAAACATTCAGTACTTC.